This T cell receptor beta chain stems from a study of blood T cell repertoires in COVID-19. Original methodology: Amplification of reference gene primers provided the estimated nucleated cell counts. Libraries were prepared by immunoSEQ multiplex PCR; TCRdb keeps only in-frame clonotypes and omits some of them. The DNA gave D and trimming, while V, J and clone size come from that table. The sample lists some 46,000 clones, about 86% seen once, with 5.5% to 6.5% in the top ten. CDR3 length equals 13 residues. CDR1 SQVTM and CDR2 ANQGSEA come from the germline V gene. The V and J ends lost 2 bases and 2 bases respectively, with 9 bases between them.

Source material: peripheral blood. The source is a woman of 80 years or more with acute or convalescent COVID-19. This sequence joins TRBV29-1 and TRBJ1-2; the D gene is possibly TRBD1 (6 bases). CDR3 coding DNA: TGCAGCGTTGAACTGGGGGCGAACTATGGCTACACCTTC. Its protein product is CSVELGANYGYTF.